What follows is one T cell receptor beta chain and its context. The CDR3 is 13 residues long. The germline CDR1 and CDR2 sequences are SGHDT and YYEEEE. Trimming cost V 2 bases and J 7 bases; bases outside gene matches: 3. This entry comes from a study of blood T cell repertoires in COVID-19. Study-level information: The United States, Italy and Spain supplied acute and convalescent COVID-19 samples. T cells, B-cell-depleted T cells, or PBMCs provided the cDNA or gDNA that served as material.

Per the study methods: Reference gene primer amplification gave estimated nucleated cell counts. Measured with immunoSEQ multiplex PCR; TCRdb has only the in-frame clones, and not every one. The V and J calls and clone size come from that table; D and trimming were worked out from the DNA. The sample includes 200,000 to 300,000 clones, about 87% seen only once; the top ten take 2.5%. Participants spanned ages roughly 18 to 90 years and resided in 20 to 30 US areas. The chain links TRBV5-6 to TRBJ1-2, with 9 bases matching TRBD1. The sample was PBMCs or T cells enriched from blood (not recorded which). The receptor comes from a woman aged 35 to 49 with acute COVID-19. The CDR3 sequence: CASSLQGASGYTF. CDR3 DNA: TGTGCCAGCAGCTTACAGGGGGCTAGTGGCTACACCTTC.